These T cell receptor beta chains were read from a single sample in a study of memory CD4+ T cells and cytomegalovirus serostatus. Assay used: immunoSEQ multiplex PCR; TCRdb lists only in-frame clones, some missing. This table has tens of thousands of clones, roughly 74% appearing once. Sequencing input: memory CD4+ T cells from blood. The receptors stem from an adult in good health and CMV-seropositive. Each CDR3 is given with its conserved first and last residue. Fields, in order: CDR3 protein, CDR3 DNA, D gene, V gene, J gene, clone size. D genes are given only for firm matches. Clone size is stated in some rows and not others, as once, few, many or a class when expanded.

CDR3 protein: CAISAGLETQYF
CDR3 DNA: TGTGCCATTTCCGCCGGGTTGGAGACCCAGTACTTC
D gene: -
V gene: TRBV10-3
J gene: TRBJ2-5
clone size: -

CDR3 protein: CASSPDTDQPQHF
CDR3 DNA: TGTGCCAGCAGCCCGGACACTGATCAGCCCCAGCATTTT
D gene: -
V gene: TRBV6-6
J gene: TRBJ1-5
clone size: once

CDR3 protein: CASSRRGGFDKQYF
CDR3 DNA: TGTGCCAGCAGTCGACGGGGGGGCTTCGATAAGCAGTACTTC
D gene: TRBD2
V gene: TRBV5-4
J gene: TRBJ2-7
clone size: once

CDR3 protein: CASIGANLMDTQYF
CDR3 DNA: TGTGCCAGCATTGGGGCCAACCTAATGGATACGCAGTATTTT
D gene: -
V gene: TRBV6-1
J gene: TRBJ2-3
clone size: -

CDR3 protein: CASSPQTSAGETQYF
CDR3 DNA: TGCGCCAGCAGCCCCCAGACTAGCGCGGGAGAGACCCAGTACTTC
D gene: TRBD2
V gene: TRBV4-3
J gene: TRBJ2-5
clone size: medium-sized

CDR3 protein: CASSYRGETQYF
CDR3 DNA: TGTGCCAGCAGTTACAGGGGAGAGACCCAGTACTTC
D gene: TRBD1
V gene: TRBV28
J gene: TRBJ2-5
clone size: -

CDR3 protein: CASSVVFDSLAEAFF
CDR3 DNA: TGTGCCAGCAGCGTAGTATTTGACAGTTTAGCTGAAGCTTTCTTT
D gene: -
V gene: TRBV9
J gene: TRBJ1-1
clone size: -

CDR3 protein: CASSLDWTGSGELFF
CDR3 DNA: TGTGCCAGCAGCTTGGACTGGACAGGGTCCGGGGAGCTGTTTTTT
D gene: TRBD1
V gene: TRBV5-6
J gene: TRBJ2-2
clone size: -

CDR3 protein: CASRQGGNTEAFF
CDR3 DNA: TGTGCCAGCAGACAGGGGGGAAACACTGAAGCTTTCTTT
D gene: TRBD1
V gene: TRBV28
J gene: TRBJ1-1
clone size: -

CDR3 protein: CASSPGTGGFNYGYTF
CDR3 DNA: TGTGCCAGCTCACCCGGGACAGGGGGCTTTAACTATGGCTACACCTTC
D gene: TRBD1
V gene: TRBV18
J gene: TRBJ1-2
clone size: once

CDR3 protein: CASSPQGVGSGNTIYF
CDR3 DNA: TGTGCCAGCAGCCCCCAAGGGGTCGGCTCTGGAAACACCATATATTTT
D gene: -
V gene: TRBV7-6
J gene: TRBJ1-3
clone size: -

CDR3 protein: CASSFSQNQETQYF
CDR3 DNA: TGTGCCAGCAGCTTTAGTCAGAACCAAGAGACCCAGTACTTC
D gene: -
V gene: TRBV11-1
J gene: TRBJ2-5
clone size: -

CDR3 protein: CASSLGGGSPLHF
CDR3 DNA: TGTGCCAGCAGCTTAGGGGGGGGATCACCCCTCCACTTT
D gene: -
V gene: TRBV7-6
J gene: TRBJ1-6
clone size: few

CDR3 protein: CATSREDGNYGYTF
CDR3 DNA: TGTGCCACCAGCAGAGAAGACGGAAACTATGGCTACACCTTC
D gene: -
V gene: TRBV15
J gene: TRBJ1-2
clone size: -

CDR3 protein: CASTRRDTQYF
CDR3 DNA: TGTGCCAGCACCCGCCGGGATACGCAGTATTTT
D gene: -
V gene: TRBV2
J gene: TRBJ2-3
clone size: -

CDR3 protein: CASSYVPDNEQFF
CDR3 DNA: TGTGCCAGCAGTTACGTGCCAGACAATGAGCAGTTCTTC
D gene: -
V gene: TRBV6-6
J gene: TRBJ2-1
clone size: -

CDR3 protein: CASSYRAAGNQPQHF
CDR3 DNA: TGTGCCAGCAGTTATAGAGCAGCGGGTAATCAGCCCCAGCATTTT
D gene: -
V gene: TRBV2
J gene: TRBJ1-5
clone size: few

CDR3 protein: CASSEALKEHSPLHF
CDR3 DNA: TGTGCCAGCAGTGAGGCCCTAAAAGAGCATTCACCCCTCCACTTT
D gene: -
V gene: TRBV6-1
J gene: TRBJ1-6
clone size: few

CDR3 protein: CASSARGIYPNYGYTF
CDR3 DNA: TGTGCCAGCAGCGCCCGGGGAATCTACCCTAACTATGGCTACACCTTC
D gene: -
V gene: TRBV4-2
J gene: TRBJ1-2
clone size: -

CDR3 protein: CASKAANEKLFF
CDR3 DNA: TGTGCCAGTAAAGCGGCAAATGAAAAACTGTTTTTT
D gene: -
V gene: TRBV19
J gene: TRBJ1-4
clone size: -

CDR3 protein: CSVGASDGKLFF
CDR3 DNA: TGCAGCGTTGGGGCCAGCGACGGAAAACTGTTTTTT
D gene: -
V gene: TRBV29-1
J gene: TRBJ1-4
clone size: -

CDR3 protein: CASSFRGKTDEQFF
CDR3 DNA: TGCGCCAGCAGCTTTCGGGGGAAGACAGATGAGCAGTTCTTC
D gene: -
V gene: TRBV5-1
J gene: TRBJ2-1
clone size: -

CDR3 protein: CASTNTGRDQPQHF
CDR3 DNA: TGTGCCAGCACCAACACAGGGCGGGATCAGCCCCAGCATTTT
D gene: -
V gene: TRBV7-2
J gene: TRBJ1-5
clone size: -

CDR3 protein: CASSLVDEQFF
CDR3 DNA: TGTGCCAGCAGCTTAGTTGATGAGCAGTTCTTC
D gene: -
V gene: TRBV7-8
J gene: TRBJ2-1
clone size: -

CDR3 protein: CASANLALGAGANVLTF
CDR3 DNA: TGTGCCAGTGCGAACCTTGCCCTTGGGGCTGGGGCCAACGTCCTGACTTTC
D gene: -
V gene: TRBV6-4
J gene: TRBJ2-6
clone size: -

CDR3 protein: CASSTRQGGDYGYTF
CDR3 DNA: TGTGCCAGTAGTACCCGACAGGGAGGGGACTATGGCTACACCTTC
D gene: TRBD1
V gene: TRBV19
J gene: TRBJ1-2
clone size: -